The next 7 T cell receptor beta chains were all read from a single sample in a study of cytomegalovirus exposure and HLA in healthy donors. The PCR used 60 Vbeta and 13 Jbeta primers. The protocol was immunoSEQ multiplex PCR, while the TCRdb copy is restricted to in-frame clones and leaves out a portion. The sample lists some 190,000 clones, about three quarters occurring once. The sample taken for sequencing was PBMCs. The receptor set was obtained from a woman in her 40s in good health and CMV-seronegative.

V and J are TRBV29-1 and TRBJ2-3; possibly TRBD1 for D (6 bases). CDR3 length: 14 amino acids. Trimming stripped 6 bases from V and 2 bases from J, with 15 bases between. Germline loops: CDR1 SQVTM, CDR2 ANQGSEA. CDR3 nucleotide sequence: TGCAGCGTCGAGCCGGGACAATTCACAGATACGCAGTATTTT. This translates into CSVEPGQFTDTQYF.

Notes on this clone: The germline gene is not matched at one end of the junction; a read error may be the cause. The CDR3 protein is CSSSYAAGGRTEAFF. CDR3 sequence (DNA): TGTTCCAGCAGCTACGCCGCAGGGGGGCGGACTGAAGCTTTCTTT. The V call is TRBV7-9, the J call TRBJ1-1, with 7 bases lining up with TRBD1. The CDR3 runs to 15 residues. The germline gives CDR1 SEHNR, CDR2 FQNEAQ (reference sequence). Looking up the rest from reference TRBV7-9 and TRBJ1-1 gives the full variable domain: DTGVSQNPRHKITKRGQNVTFRCDPISEHNRLYWYRQTLGQGPEFLTYFQNEAQLEKSRLLSDRFSAERPKGSFSTLEIQRTEQGDSAMYLCSSSYAAGGRTEAFFGQGTRLTVV.

The chain couples TRBV5-1 to TRBJ2-7; 12 bases fit TRBD2. Trimming took 4 bases from V and 1 from J; bases not matched to a gene: 6. Germline V gene lookup returns CDR1 SGHRS and CDR2 YFSETQ. The CDR3 is 16 amino acids. CDR3 in DNA: TGCGCCAGCAGCCCCGGACTAGCGGGGCCTTCCTACGAGCAGTACGTC. Amino acid sequence: CASSPGLAGPSYEQYV.

The chain employs TRBV6-1 and TRBJ2-3; TRBD2 might be the D (6 bases). V lost 3 bases and J 2 bases, leaving 12 bases between the germline ends. The CDR3 spans 15 residues. CDR1 is MNHNS, CDR2 SASEGT, per germline. The CDR3 spells CASSDSSVTTDTQYF. In DNA, the CDR3 is TGTGCCAGCAGTGACTCTAGCGTTACCACAGATACGCAGTATTTT.

This clone was detected only a few times. The CDR3 is CAWKGQGNQPQHF. Here the CDR3 DNA reads TGTGCCTGGAAGGGACAGGGCAATCAGCCCCAGCATTTT. V gene TRBV30 combines with J gene TRBJ1-5; 8 bases fit TRBD1. CDR1 and CDR2 from the germline V gene are GTSNPN and SVGIG (reference sequence). This CDR3 contains 13 residues. V lost 4 bases and J lost 2; bases outside the gene matches: 1. Drawing the rest from reference TRBV30 and TRBJ1-5, the complete variable domain is SQTIHQWPATLVQPVGSPLSLECTVEGTSNPNLYWYRQAAGRGLQLLFYSVGIGQISSEVPQNLSASRPQDRQFILSSKKLLLSDSGFYLCAWKGQGNQPQHFGDGTRLSIL.

The chain links TRBV28 to TRBJ2-4; TRBD1 aligns across 10 bases. Germline V CDR1 and CDR2: MDHEN, SYDVKM. V lost 3 bases and J lost 8; bases outside the gene matches: 4. There are 14 residues in the CDR3. CDR3 sequence: CASSLTGGPDIQYF. The DNA of the CDR3 is TGTGCCAGCAGTTTGACAGGGGGCCCCGACATTCAGTACTTC.

The V gene is TRBV14, the J gene TRBJ2-7; D perhaps matches TRBD1 (5 bases). CDR1 and CDR2 from the germline V gene are SGHDN and FVKESK. CDR3 length: 13 residues. Trimming took 3 bases from V and 5 from J, leaving 11 bases between them. The CDR3 is CASSQRQKDEQYV. The CDR3, as DNA: TGTGCCAGCAGCCAGAGACAGAAAGACGAGCAGTACGTC.